This T cell receptor (beta chain) was sequenced during a study of blood T cells in healthy people across ages. Sample donors were healthy Caucasian individuals that came from Russia, aged 6 to 90. A sample-barcoded 5' primer and a J-beta primer mix were used in a second PCR of roughly 7 to 11 cycles. TCRdb re-called the 5' RACE reads with MiXCR, one entry per CDR3 protein. The sample holds over 950,000 distinct CDR3 sequences, roughly 50% seen once. The V gene's germline CDR1 is MDHEN and CDR2 SYDVKM. The CDR3 covers 15 residues. Between the trimmed V and J ends, which lost 6 bases and 5 bases, there was a span of 17 bases.

This TCR derives from a woman aged 55-70 years in good health. V and J are TRBV28 and TRBJ1-5; weak D call: TRBD1 (5 bases). Sequencing was carried out using blood. The CDR3 DNA sequence: TGTGCCAGCAGCCGCGGAGGGCAGGGCCATCAGCCCCAGCATTTT. This translates into CASSRGGQGHQPQHF.